A single sample is the source of the 13 T cell receptor beta chains below, sequenced in a study of T cells in Graves' hyperthyroidism and ophthalmopathy. TCR beta CDR3 sequences were amplified from RNA transcripts. Carried out on the TCR CDR3, a first-round RT-PCR used the HTBI primer set. TCRdb re-derived calls from the multiplex PCR reads in MiXCR, one entry per CDR3 protein. The data show about 640,000 distinct CDR3 sequences, less than 25% seen once. Sequencing used blood. Source of these receptors: a young man with Graves' ophthalmopathy.

The chain joins TRBV25-1 to TRBJ2-3; D unclear. This CDR3 region has 14 residues. Germline assignment: CDR1 MGHDK and CDR2 SYGVNS. V was clipped by 4 bases and J by 3 bases, with 11 bases between them. CDR3: CASSARLETDTQYF. CDR3 nucleotide sequence: TGTGCCAGCAGTGCCCGTCTAGAGACAGATACGCAGTATTTT.

As concerns this clonotype: With a much larger clone just one base away, this may be a read error. The J gene is TRBJ2-1, the V gene TRBV28; D ambiguous. V gave up 3 bases and J gave up 14 bases, with 11 bases separating them. CDR3 length equals 11 residues. Germline loops: CDR1 MDHEN, CDR2 SYDVKM. CDR3 sequence reads: CASSFGQFKFF. The CDR3 nucleotides read TGTGCCAGCAGTTTCGGCCAATTTAAGTTCTTC.

In its sample, this clonotype was seen a few times. The V call is TRBV28, the J call TRBJ2-3; either TRBD1 or TRBD2 may fit D (6 bases each). Germline CDR1 is MDHEN and CDR2 is SYDVKM. The CDR3 totals 16 residues. V gave up 5 bases and J gave up 4 bases, with 19 bases separating them. CDR3 bases: TGTGCCAGCAGTCAGGACAGAATCACTAGCCCAGATACGCAGTATTTT. Protein: CASSQDRITSPDTQYF.

The V call is TRBV10-3, the J call TRBJ2-1, with 9 bases identical to TRBD2. The CDR3 has 16 amino acids. The germline CDR1 and CDR2 sequences are ENHRY and SYGVKD. V dropped 3 bases and J dropped 7; count of bases not matched to a gene: 10. The CDR3 reads CAISEDTSGLTNEQFF. CDR3 DNA: TGTGCCATCAGTGAAGACACTAGCGGGCTGACGAATGAGCAGTTCTTC.

This clonotype appeared a few times. The chain joins TRBV28 to TRBJ2-5, with D tentatively TRBD1 or TRBD2 (6 bases each). V was cut by 3 bases and J by 5 bases, with 19 bases left in between. The CDR3 loop spans 16 amino acids. Germline assignment: CDR1 MDHEN and CDR2 SYDVKM. CDR3 residues: CASSFGGTSSIETQYF. In DNA form, the CDR3 reads TGTGCCAGCAGTTTTGGGGGGACATCCAGTATCGAGACCCAGTACTTC.

The rearrangement joins TRBV5-1 to TRBJ2-3; weak D call: TRBD2 (6 bases). V was trimmed by 4 bases and J by 2 bases, leaving 23 bases between them. CDR3 length: 18 amino acids. CDR1 is SGHRS and CDR2 is YFSETQ in the germline V gene. The CDR3 loop reads CASSQDPVHGSLTDTQYF. The CDR3 DNA sequence: TGCGCCAGCAGCCAAGATCCCGTCCACGGGAGCCTCACAGATACGCAGTATTTT.

The rearrangement uses TRBV15 and TRBJ1-5, with unresolved D. The CDR3 spans 13 residues. With 5 bases removed from V and 2 bases from J, the gap between germline ends came to 7 bases. Germline V lookup: CDR1 LNHNV, CDR2 YYDKDF (reference sequence). CDR3 protein: CATSEGGNQPQHF. The CDR3 DNA sequence: TGTGCCACCAGCGAGGGAGGCAATCAGCCCCAGCATTTT.

This clonotype has just a few counts. The V call is TRBV28, the J call TRBJ1-1; D gene unclear. This CDR3 has 12 residues. CDR1 and CDR2 from the germline V gene are MDHEN and SYDVKM. Trimming took off 4 bases at V and 7 bases at J, with 10 bases between the two ends. The CDR3 DNA reads TGTGCCAGCAGTTCCCCCCGCAGTGAAGCTTTCTTT. Its protein product is CASSSPRSEAFF.

The rearrangement joins TRBV7-8 to TRBJ2-7, with 11 bases identical to TRBD2. Germline V gene data show CDR1 as SGHVS and CDR2 as FQNEAQ. The CDR3 loop spans 16 amino acids. V gave up 5 bases and J gave up 2 bases; unmatched junction bases: 8. In DNA, the CDR3 is TGTGCCAGCAGCCCGGAGGGGACTAGCGGAGCCTACGAGCAGTACTTC. Amino acids: CASSPEGTSGAYEQYF.

This clonotype was recorded a few times. The rearrangement joins TRBV9 to TRBJ2-5, with 16 bases lining up with TRBD2. CDR1 and CDR2 (germline): SGDLS, YYNGEE. Germline trimming cut 0 bases from V and 4 bases from J; bases unmatched to any gene: 6. CDR3 length equals 18 residues. Here the CDR3 reads CASSVGGLAGGRGETQYF. CDR3 sequence (DNA): TGTGCCAGCAGCGTAGGGGGACTAGCGGGAGGGAGAGGAGAGACCCAGTACTTC.

V and J are TRBV9 and TRBJ2-1, with a possible D match to TRBD2 (6 bases). This CDR3 comprises 14 residues. The V end lost 0 bases, the J end lost 8 bases, and 12 bases lay between the germline ends. Germline values: CDR1 SGDLS, CDR2 YYNGEE. CDR3 sequence: CASSVDQGGDEQFF. Here the CDR3 DNA reads TGTGCCAGCAGCGTAGATCAGGGAGGAGATGAGCAGTTCTTC.

The sample holds many counts of this clonotype. The chain has TRBV12-3 or TRBV12-4 and TRBJ2-1; 11 bases line up with TRBD1. The length of the CDR3 is 16 residues. V was clipped by 1 base and J by 3 bases; unmatched bases: 2. CDR3 amino acids: CASSLGTGGYYNEQFF. In DNA, the CDR3 is TGTGCCAGCAGTTTAGGGACAGGGGGCTACTACAATGAGCAGTTCTTC.

This clonotype was detected once. The chain has TRBV19 and TRBJ2-7, with TRBD1 matching over 9 bases. The length of the CDR3 is 14 residues. J gave up 6 bases and V 5 bases, and 8 bases lay outside the gene matches. Germline CDR1 LNHDA, CDR2 SQIVND (reference sequence). CDR3 amino acids: CASSPGQGICEQYF. The CDR3 coding sequence is TGTGCCAGTAGTCCGGGACAGGGTATCTGCGAGCAGTACTTC.